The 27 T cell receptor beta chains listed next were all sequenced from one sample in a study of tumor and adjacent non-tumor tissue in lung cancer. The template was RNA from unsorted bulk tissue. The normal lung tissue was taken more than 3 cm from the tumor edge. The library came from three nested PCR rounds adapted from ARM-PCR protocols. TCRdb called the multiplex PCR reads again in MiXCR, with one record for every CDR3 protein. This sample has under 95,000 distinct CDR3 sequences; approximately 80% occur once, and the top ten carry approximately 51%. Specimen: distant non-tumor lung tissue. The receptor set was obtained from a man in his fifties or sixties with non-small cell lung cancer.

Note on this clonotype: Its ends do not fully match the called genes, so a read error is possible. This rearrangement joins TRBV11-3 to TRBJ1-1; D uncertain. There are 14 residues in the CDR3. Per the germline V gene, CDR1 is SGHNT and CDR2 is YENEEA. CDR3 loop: CASSSHRRQNEAFF. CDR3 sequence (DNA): TGTGCTAGCAGCTCGCACAGACGGCAGAATGAAGCTTTCTTT.

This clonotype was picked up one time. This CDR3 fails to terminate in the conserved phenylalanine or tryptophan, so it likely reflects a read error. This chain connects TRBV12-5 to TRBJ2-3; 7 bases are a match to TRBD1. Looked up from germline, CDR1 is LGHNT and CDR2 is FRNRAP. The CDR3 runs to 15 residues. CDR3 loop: CVSGLRQGVTDTQYL. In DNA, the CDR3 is TGTGTTAGTGGTTTGCGGCAGGGGGTTACAGATACCCAGTATCTT.

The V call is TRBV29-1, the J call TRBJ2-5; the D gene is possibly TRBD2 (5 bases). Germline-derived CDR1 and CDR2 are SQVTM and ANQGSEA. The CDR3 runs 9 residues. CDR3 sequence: CVVRGTQYF. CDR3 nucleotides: TGCGTCGTACGGGGGACCCAGTACTTC.

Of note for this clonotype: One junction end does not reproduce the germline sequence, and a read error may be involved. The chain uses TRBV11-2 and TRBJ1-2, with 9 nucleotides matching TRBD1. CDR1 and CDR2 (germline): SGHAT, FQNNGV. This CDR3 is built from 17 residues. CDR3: CASNPAAGQGFNYGYSF. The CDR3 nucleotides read TGTGCCAGCAACCCCGCGGCGGGACAGGGCTTCAACTATGGCTACTCCTTC.

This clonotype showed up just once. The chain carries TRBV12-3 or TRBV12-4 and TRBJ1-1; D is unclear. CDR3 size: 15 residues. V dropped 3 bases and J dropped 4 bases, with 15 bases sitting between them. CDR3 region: CASSLPRILSTEAFF. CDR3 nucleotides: TGTGCCAGCAGTTTGCCAAGGATACTGAGCACTGAAGCTTTCTTT.

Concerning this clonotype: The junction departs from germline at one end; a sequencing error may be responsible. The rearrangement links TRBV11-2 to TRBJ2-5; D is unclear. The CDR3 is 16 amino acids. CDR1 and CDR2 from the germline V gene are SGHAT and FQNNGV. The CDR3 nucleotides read TGTGCCAGCAGCTCCACAATGGGAAGGCCAAAGGAGACCGAGTACTTC. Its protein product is CASSSTMGRPKETEYF.

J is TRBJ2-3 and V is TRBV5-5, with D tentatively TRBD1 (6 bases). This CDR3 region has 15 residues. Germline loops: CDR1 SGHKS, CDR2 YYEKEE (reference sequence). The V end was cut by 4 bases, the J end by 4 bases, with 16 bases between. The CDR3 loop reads CASSHVGTWADTQYF. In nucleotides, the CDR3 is TGTGCCAGCAGCCATGTGGGGACATGGGCAGATACGCAGTATTTT.

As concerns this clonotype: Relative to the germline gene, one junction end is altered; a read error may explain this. The DNA of the CDR3 is TGTGCCAGCAGCTTAATCCCCGAGGCCCTCATAGGCTACGAACAGTATTTC. Translating gives CASSLIPEALIGYEQYF. The V gene is TRBV11-2, the J gene TRBJ2-7; D is unresolved. The CDR3 runs to 17 residues. Germline CDR1 SGHAT, CDR2 FQNNGV.

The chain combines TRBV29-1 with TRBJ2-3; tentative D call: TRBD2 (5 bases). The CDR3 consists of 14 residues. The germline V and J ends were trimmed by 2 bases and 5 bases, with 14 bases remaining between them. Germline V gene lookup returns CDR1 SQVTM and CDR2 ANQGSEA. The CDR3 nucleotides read TGCAGCGTTGAAAACGGGATTGCCCTAGATACGCAGTATTTT. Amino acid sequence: CSVENGIALDTQYF.

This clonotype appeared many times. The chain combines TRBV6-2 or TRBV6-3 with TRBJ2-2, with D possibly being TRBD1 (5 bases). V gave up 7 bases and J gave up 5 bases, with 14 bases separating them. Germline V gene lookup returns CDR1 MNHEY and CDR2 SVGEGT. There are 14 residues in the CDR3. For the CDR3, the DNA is TGTGCCAGCACGTTAGGGGAACATACCGGGGAGCTGTTTTTT. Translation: CASTLGEHTGELFF.

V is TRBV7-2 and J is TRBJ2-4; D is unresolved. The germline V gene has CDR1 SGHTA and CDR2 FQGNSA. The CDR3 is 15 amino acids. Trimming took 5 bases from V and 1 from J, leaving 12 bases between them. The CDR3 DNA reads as TGTGCCAGCAGCAGCCATAGACGGGCCAAAAACATTCAGTACTTC. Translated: CASSSHRRAKNIQYF.

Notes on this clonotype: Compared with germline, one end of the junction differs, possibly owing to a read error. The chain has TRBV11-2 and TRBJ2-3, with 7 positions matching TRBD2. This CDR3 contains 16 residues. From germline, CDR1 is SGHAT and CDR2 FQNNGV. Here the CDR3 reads CASSLRGGTITHTQYF. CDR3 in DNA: TGTGCCAGCAGCTTAAGAGGTGGGACTATCACACATACGCAGTATTTT.

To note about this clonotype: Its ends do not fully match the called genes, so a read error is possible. CDR3 protein: CVSSDTGIAGAQYF. CDR3 sequence (DNA): TGTGTCAGCAGTGACACCGGGATCGCGGGGGCCCAGTACTTC. This chain uses TRBV6-5 with TRBJ2-5, with 7 bases fitting TRBD2. Germline V CDR1 and CDR2: MNHEY, SVGAGI. The CDR3 sequence is 14 residues long.

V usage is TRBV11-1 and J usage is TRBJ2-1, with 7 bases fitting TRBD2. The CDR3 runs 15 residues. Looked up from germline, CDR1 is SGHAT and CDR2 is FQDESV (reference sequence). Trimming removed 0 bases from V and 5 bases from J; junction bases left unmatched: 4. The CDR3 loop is CASSLALAANNEQFF. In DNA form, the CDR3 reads TGTGCCAGCAGCTTAGCGCTAGCGGCAAACAATGAGCAGTTCTTC.

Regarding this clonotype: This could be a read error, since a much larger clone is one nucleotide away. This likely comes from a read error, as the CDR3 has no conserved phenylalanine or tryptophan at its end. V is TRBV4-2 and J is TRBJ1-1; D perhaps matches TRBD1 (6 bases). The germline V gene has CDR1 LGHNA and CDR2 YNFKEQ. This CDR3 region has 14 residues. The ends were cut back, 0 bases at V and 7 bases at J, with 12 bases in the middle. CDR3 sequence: CASSQEGGQVEAFS. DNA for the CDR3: TGTGCCAGCAGCCAAGAGGGGGGGCAGGTTGAAGCTTTCTCT.

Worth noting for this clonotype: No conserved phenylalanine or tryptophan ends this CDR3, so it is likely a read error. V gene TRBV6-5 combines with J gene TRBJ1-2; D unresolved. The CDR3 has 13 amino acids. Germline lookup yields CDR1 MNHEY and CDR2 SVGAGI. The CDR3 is CASSSAPLHGYTS. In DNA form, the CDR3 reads TGTGCTAGCAGTTCCGCCCCCTTACACGGCTACACCTCC.

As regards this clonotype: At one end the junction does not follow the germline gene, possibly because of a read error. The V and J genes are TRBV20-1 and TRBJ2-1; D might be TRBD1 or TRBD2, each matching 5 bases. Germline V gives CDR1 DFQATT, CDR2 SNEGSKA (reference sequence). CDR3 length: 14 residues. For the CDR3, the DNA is TGCAGACACAACGGGGCCCTGAACTACAATGAGGAGTTCTTC. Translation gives CRHNGALNYNEEFF.

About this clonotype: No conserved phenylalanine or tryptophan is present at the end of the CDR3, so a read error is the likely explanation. The DNA for the CDR3 is TGCAGTGTTCACGGACTAGCGGAAAACACAGATACGCAGTATTCT. It is translated as CSVHGLAENTDTQYS. V and J are TRBV20-1 and TRBJ2-3; the match to TRBD2 covers 10 bases. Germline CDR1 is DFQATT and CDR2 is SNEGSKA (reference sequence). V shed 7 bases, J shed 2 bases, and the junction held 9 bases outside the gene matches. This CDR3 is built from 15 residues.

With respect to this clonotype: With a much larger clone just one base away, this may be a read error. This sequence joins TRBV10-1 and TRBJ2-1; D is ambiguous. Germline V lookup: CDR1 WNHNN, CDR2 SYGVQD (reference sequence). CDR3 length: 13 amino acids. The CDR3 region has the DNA TGCGCCAGCAGTGATGCGGTCTACAACGAGCAGTTCTTC. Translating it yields CASSDAVYNEQFF.

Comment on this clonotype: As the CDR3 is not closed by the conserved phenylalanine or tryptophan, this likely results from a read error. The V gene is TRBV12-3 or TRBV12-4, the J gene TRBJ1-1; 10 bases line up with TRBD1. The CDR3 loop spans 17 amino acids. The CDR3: CARSITTTGGMKTEAFS. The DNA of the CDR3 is TGTGCCAGAAGCATAACTACGACAGGGGGCATGAAGACTGAAGCTTTCTCT.

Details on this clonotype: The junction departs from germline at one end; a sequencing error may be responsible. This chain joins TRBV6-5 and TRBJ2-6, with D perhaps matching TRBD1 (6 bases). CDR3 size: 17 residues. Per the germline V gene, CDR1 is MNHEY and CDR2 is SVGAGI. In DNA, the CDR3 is TGTGCCAGTAGTTTAGTGGGGGCCACCTCTGGGGCCAACGTCCTGACTTTC. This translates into CASSLVGATSGANVLTF.

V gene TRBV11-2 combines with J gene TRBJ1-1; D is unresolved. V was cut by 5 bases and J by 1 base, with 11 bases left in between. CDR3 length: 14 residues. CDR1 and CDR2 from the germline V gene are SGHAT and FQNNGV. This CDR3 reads CASSIGAGNTEAFF. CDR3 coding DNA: TGTGCCAGCAGCATAGGCGCAGGGAACACTGAAGCTTTCTTT.

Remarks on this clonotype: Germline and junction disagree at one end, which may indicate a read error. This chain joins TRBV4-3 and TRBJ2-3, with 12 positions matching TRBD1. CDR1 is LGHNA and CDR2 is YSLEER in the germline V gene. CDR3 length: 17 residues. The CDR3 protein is CASSQWATGQGANTHYF. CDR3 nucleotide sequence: TGCGCCAGCAGCCAATGGGCTACGGGACAGGGGGCTAATACGCACTATTTT.

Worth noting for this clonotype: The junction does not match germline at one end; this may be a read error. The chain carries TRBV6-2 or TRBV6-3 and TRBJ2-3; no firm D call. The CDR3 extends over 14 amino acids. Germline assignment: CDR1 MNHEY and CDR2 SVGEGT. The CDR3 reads CATSSRAKRDTQYF. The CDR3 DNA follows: TGTGCCACCAGTTCCCGTGCCAAAAGAGATACGCAGTATTTT.

The CDR3 DNA follows: TGTGCCAGCGGCTCCCTTGGATGCGGAGCCTTCGGCTACACCTTC. It translates to CASGSLGCGAFGYTF. The chain links TRBV11-2 to TRBJ1-2; D is uncertain. Deletions cut 8 bases from V and 8 bases from J, with 24 bases between. CDR1 and CDR2 (germline): SGHAT, FQNNGV. The CDR3 spans 15 residues.

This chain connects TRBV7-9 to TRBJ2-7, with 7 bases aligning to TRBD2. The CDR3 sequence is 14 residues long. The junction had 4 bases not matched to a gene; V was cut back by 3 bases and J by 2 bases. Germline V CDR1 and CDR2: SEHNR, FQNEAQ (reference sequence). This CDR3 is CASSFGAGAYEQYF. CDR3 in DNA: TGTGCCAGCAGCTTCGGCGCGGGAGCCTACGAGCAGTACTTC.

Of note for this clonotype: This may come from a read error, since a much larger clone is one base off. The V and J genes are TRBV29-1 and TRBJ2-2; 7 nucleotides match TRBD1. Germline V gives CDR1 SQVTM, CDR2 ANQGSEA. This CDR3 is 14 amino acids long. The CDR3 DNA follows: TGCATCGTTGAGGGGGCAGGGGGCACCGGGGAGCTGTTTTTT. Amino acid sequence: CIVEGAGGTGELFF.